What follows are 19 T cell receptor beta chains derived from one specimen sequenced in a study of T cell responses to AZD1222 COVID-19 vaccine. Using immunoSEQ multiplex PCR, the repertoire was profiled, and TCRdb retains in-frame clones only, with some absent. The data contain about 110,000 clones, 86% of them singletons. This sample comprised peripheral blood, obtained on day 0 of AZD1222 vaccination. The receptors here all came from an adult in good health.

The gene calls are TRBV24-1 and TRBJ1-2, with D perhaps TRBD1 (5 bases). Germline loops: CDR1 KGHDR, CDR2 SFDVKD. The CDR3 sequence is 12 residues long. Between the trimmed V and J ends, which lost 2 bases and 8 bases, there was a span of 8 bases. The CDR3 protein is CATSDWGEGYTF. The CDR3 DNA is TGTGCCACCAGTGATTGGGGCGAAGGCTACACCTTC.

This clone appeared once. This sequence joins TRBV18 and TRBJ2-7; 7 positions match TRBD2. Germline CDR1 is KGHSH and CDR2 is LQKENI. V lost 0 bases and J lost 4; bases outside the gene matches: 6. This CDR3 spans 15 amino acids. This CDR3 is CASSPPAGRRYEQYF. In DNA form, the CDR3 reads TGTGCCAGCTCACCACCAGCGGGGAGGAGATACGAGCAGTACTTC.

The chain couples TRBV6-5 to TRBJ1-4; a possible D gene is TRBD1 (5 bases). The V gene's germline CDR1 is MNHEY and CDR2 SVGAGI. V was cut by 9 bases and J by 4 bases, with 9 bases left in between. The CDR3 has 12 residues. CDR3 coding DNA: TGTGCCAGTTTGGGGGGTAATGAAAAACTGTTTTTT. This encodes CASLGGNEKLFF.

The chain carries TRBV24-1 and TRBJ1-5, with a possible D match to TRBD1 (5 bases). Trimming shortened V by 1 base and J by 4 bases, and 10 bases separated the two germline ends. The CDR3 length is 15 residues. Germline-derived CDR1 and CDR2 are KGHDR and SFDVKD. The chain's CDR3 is CATSDFQGGNQPQHF. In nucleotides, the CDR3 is TGTGCCACCAGTGATTTTCAGGGAGGAAATCAGCCCCAGCATTTT.

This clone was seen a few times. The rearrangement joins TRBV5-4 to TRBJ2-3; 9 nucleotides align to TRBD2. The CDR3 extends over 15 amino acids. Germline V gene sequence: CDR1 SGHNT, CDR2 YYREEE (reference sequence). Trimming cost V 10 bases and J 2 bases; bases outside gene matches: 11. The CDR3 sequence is CASSRLAGFTDTQYF. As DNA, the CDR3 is TGTGCCTCCTCGCGGCTAGCGGGGTTCACAGATACGCAGTATTTT.

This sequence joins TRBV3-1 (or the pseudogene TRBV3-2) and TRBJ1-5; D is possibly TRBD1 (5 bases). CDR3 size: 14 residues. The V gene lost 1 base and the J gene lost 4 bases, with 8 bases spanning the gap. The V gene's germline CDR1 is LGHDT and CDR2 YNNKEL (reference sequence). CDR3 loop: CASSQGGANQPQHF. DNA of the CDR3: TGTGCCAGCAGCCAAGGAGGGGCTAATCAGCCCCAGCATTTT.

CDR3 amino acids: CAISEVGRGSFLTGELFF. Here the CDR3 DNA reads TGTGCCATCAGTGAGGTGGGCAGGGGTTCCTTTTTGACCGGGGAGCTGTTTTTT. J is TRBJ2-2 and V is TRBV10-3; possible D gene TRBD1, 6 bases. In germline, CDR1 is ENHRY, CDR2 SYGVKD. The CDR3 runs to 18 residues. Trimming left V 2 bases short and J 5 bases short, with 21 bases between.

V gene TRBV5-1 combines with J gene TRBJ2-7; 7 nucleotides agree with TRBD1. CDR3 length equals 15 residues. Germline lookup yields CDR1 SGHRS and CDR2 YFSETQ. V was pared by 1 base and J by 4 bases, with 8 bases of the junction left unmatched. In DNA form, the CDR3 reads TGCGCCAGCAGCTTGTTAGGGGGCGCTGGGTACGAGCAGTACTTC. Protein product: CASSLLGGAGYEQYF.

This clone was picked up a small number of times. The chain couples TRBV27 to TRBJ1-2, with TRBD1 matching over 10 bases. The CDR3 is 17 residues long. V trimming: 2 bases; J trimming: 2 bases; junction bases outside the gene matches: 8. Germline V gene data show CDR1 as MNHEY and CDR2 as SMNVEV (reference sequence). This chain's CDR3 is CASSLKSWTGGNYGYTF. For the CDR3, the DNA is TGTGCCAGCAGTTTAAAATCTTGGACAGGGGGAAACTATGGCTACACCTTC.

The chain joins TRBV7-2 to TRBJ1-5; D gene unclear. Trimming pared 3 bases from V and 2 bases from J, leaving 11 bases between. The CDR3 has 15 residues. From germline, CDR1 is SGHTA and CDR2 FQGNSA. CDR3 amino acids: CASSLSGIGNQPQHF. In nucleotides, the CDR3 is TGTGCCAGCAGCTTGTCGGGAATCGGCAATCAGCCCCAGCATTTT.

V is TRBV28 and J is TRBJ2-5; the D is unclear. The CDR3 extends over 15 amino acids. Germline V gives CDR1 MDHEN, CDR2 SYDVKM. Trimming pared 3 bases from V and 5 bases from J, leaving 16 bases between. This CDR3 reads CASSFSAQGSETQYF. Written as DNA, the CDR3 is TGTGCCAGCAGTTTCTCGGCCCAAGGATCGGAGACCCAGTACTTC.

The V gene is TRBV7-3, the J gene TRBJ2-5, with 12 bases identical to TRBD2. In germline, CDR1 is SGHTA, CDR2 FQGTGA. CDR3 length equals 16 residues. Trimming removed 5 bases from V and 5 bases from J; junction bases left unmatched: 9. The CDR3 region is CASSPELAGGPETQYF. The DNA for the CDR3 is TGTGCCAGCAGCCCAGAGCTAGCGGGGGGGCCGGAGACCCAGTACTTC.

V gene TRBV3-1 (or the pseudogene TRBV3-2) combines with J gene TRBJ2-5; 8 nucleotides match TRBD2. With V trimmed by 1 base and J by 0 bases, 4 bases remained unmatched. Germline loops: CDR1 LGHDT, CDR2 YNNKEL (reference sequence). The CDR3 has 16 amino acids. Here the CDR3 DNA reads TGTGCCAGCAGCCAAGCCTTAGCGGGGCACCAAGAGACCCAGTACTTC. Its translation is CASSQALAGHQETQYF.

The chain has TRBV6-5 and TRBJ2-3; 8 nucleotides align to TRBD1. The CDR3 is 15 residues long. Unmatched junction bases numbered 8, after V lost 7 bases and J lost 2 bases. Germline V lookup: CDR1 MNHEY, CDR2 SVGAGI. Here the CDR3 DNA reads TGTGCCAGCACCCACGGGGGACAGGCCACAGATACGCAGTATTTT. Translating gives CASTHGGQATDTQYF.

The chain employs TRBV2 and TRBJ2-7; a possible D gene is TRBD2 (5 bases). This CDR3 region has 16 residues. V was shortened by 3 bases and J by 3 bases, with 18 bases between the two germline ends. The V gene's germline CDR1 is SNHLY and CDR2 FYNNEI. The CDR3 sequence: CASSDAGIRESYEQYF. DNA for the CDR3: TGTGCCAGCAGTGACGCCGGGATTCGAGAAAGCTACGAGCAGTACTTC.

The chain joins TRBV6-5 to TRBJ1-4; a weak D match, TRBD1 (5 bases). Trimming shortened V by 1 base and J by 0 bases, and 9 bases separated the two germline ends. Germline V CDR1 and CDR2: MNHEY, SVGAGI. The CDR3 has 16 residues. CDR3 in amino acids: CASSYYGTATNEKLFF. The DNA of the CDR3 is TGTGCCAGCAGTTACTATGGGACGGCAACTAATGAAAAACTGTTTTTT.

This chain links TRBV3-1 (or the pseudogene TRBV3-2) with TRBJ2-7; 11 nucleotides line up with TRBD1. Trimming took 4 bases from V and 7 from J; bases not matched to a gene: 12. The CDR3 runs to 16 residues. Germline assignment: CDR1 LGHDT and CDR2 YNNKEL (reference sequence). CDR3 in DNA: TGTGCCAGCAGCCGCGGGACAGGGGGTTCAGGGGGAGAGCAGTACTTC. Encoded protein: CASSRGTGGSGGEQYF.

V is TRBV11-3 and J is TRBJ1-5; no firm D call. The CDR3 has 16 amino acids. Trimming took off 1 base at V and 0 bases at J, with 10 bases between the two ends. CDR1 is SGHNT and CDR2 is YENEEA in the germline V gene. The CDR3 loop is CASSLGPDASNQPQHF. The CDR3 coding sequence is TGTGCCAGCAGCTTAGGGCCAGACGCTAGCAATCAGCCCCAGCATTTT.

CDR3 DNA sequence: TGTGCCAGCAGTTTAAGACATAGGTATAGCAATCAGCCCCAGCATTTT. It codes for CASSLRHRYSNQPQHF. V gene TRBV28 combines with J gene TRBJ1-5; no clear D. The V end was cut by 2 bases, the J end by 0 bases, with 11 bases between. Looked up from germline, CDR1 is MDHEN and CDR2 is SYDVKM. The CDR3 runs to 16 residues.